This T cell receptor (beta chain) was recorded in a study of tumor-infiltrating lymphocytes in oesophageal squamous cell carcinoma. CDR3 length: 13 residues. The germline V gene encodes CDR1 GTSNPN and CDR2 SVGIG (reference sequence). Trimming removed 5 bases at V and 2 bases at J, with 13 bases between. Via MiXCR, TCRdb re-called the PCR reads, giving one row per CDR3 protein. Among under 20,000 distinct CDR3 sequences, just under 40% were seen once, and the ten largest hold roughly a fifth. This sequence originates from a male donor with esophageal squamous cell carcinoma. J is TRBJ2-7 and V is TRBV30; D is uncertain. Material: esophageal tumor tissue. The CDR3 sequence: CAWEVAGTYEQYF. CDR3 bases: TGTGCCTGGGAGGTGGCAGGCACCTACGAGCAGTACTTC.